This T cell receptor beta chain was sequenced in a study of identical twins. Broader study findings: Modeled out-of-frame TCR alpha sharing in monozygotic twins fell below observed levels.

TCRdb processed the 5' RACE reads anew with MiXCR; each CDR3 protein has one entry. The repertoire consists of fewer than 800,000 distinct CDR3 sequences, with under 8.5% occurring once and the leading ten covering 1.5% to 2%. About this clonotype: What it binds is unknown.

Trimming pared 5 bases from V and 0 bases from J, leaving 6 bases between. CDR1 SGHRS and CDR2 YFSETQ come from the germline V gene. The CDR3 is 13 residues long. These data also formed part of another study, on yellow fever vaccine responses in identical twins.

Material for sequencing was PBMCs. This rearrangement joins TRBV5-1 to TRBJ1-3; D unclear. This TCR derives from a woman between 18 and 30 years old in good health. The CDR3 sequence: CASSPDSGNTIYF. CDR3 bases: TGCGCCAGCAGTCCCGACTCTGGAAACACCATATATTTT. Together with reference TRBV5-1 and TRBJ1-3, the CDR3 gives the full variable domain: KAGVTQTPRYLIKTRGQQVTLSCSPISGHRSVSWYQQTPGQGLQFLFEYFSETQRNKGNFPGRFSGRQFSNSRSEMNVSTLELGDSALYLCASSPDSGNTIYFGEGSWLTVV.